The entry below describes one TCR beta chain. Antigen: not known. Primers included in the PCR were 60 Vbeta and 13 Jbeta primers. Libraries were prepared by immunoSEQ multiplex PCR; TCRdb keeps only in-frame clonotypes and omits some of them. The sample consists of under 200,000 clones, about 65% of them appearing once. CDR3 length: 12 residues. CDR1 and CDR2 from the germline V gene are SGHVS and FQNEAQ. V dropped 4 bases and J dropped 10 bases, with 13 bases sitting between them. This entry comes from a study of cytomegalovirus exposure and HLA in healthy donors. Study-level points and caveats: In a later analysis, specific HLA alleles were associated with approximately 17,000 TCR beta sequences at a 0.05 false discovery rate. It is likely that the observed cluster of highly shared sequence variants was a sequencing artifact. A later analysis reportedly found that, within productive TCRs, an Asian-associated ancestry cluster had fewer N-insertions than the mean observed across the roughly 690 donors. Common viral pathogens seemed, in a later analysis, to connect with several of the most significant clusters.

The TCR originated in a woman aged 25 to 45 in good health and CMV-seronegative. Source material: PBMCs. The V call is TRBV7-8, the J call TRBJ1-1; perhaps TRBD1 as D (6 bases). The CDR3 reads CASSYPQGGAFF. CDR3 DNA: TGTGCCAGCAGCTATCCACAGGGTGGAGCTTTCTTT.